This is a list of T cell receptor beta chains from one sample in a study of cytomegalovirus exposure and HLA in healthy donors. Measured with immunoSEQ multiplex PCR; TCRdb has only the in-frame clones, and not every one. The data show roughly 110,000 clones, and the top ten clones hold 6.8%. Sequences were obtained from PBMCs. The receptors come from a man aged 35 to 55 in good health and CMV-seropositive. Both conserved end residues are part of each CDR3. Fields, in order: V gene, J gene, CDR3 protein.

>TRBV19|TRBJ2-2
CASSIDRGTGELFF
>TRBV5-1|TRBJ2-2
CASSLMTSGRLRHTGELFF
>TRBV11-2|TRBJ1-2
CASSLDNRGQGIYGYTF
>TRBV7-9|TRBJ1-1
CASSLRGGWTEAFF
>TRBV15|TRBJ2-7
CATSRVLAGSYEQYF
>TRBV27|TRBJ2-5
CASSLIGLGSGETQYF
>TRBV15|TRBJ1-5
CATIQGDF
>TRBV19|TRBJ1-1
CATVPQGSAEAFF
>TRBV18|TRBJ2-1
CASSPGVTPHAKDNEQFF
>TRBV10-2|TRBJ2-7
CASSEGTYTNYEQYF
>TRBV16|TRBJ2-3
CASSPTGLAYSTDTQYF
>TRBV29-1|TRBJ1-2
CSVATRQGYGYTF
>TRBV7-2|TRBJ2-1
CASSYGQGSRNEQFF
>TRBV2|TRBJ2-1
CASSEGQWSEQFF
>TRBV15|TRBJ1-5
CATSGTGSRQPQHF
>TRBV7-2|TRBJ1-1
CASSFRRGTEAFF
>TRBV30|TRBJ1-2
CAWSTNYGYTF
>TRBV7-2|TRBJ2-7
CASAAWRERSYEQYF
>TRBV4-1|TRBJ2-5
CASSLQGASLETQYF
>TRBV9|TRBJ2-3
CASSASPGHLRADTQYF
>TRBV19|TRBJ2-1
CASSILTSDEQFF
>TRBV4-2|TRBJ2-1
CASSPGLAGERPYNEQFF
>TRBV5-6|TRBJ2-7
CASSLDQGATFAEQYF
>TRBV29-1|-
CSVVGTGYEQYF
>TRBV19|TRBJ1-5
CASKPGQGEVRPQHF
>TRBV6-1|TRBJ1-2
CASSELGVLYGYTF
>TRBV7-7|TRBJ2-7
CASSTGQGSSYEQYF
>TRBV10-3|TRBJ2-7
CAISAGSYEQYF
>TRBV15|TRBJ2-7
CATSRGDRGRVEQYF
>TRBV4-3|TRBJ1-2
CASSQELQGSYGYTF
>TRBV28|TRBJ1-2
CASSLGGPGGYTF
>TRBV14|TRBJ2-3
CASSQARLRPRRETFPRCTDTQYF
>TRBV7-2|TRBJ1-1
CASSLGHRAVAEAFF
>TRBV6-5|TRBJ2-7
CASSYSFGSDSYEQYF
>TRBV11-2|TRBJ2-7
CASSPGTGGYEQYF
>TRBV4-2|TRBJ2-2
CASSQESGLAGGRNTGELFF
>TRBV28|TRBJ2-2
CASIPSGQGLAGELFF
>TRBV5-6|TRBJ2-3
CASSEGDTQYF
>TRBV20-1|TRBJ2-1
CSAGTSTEQFF